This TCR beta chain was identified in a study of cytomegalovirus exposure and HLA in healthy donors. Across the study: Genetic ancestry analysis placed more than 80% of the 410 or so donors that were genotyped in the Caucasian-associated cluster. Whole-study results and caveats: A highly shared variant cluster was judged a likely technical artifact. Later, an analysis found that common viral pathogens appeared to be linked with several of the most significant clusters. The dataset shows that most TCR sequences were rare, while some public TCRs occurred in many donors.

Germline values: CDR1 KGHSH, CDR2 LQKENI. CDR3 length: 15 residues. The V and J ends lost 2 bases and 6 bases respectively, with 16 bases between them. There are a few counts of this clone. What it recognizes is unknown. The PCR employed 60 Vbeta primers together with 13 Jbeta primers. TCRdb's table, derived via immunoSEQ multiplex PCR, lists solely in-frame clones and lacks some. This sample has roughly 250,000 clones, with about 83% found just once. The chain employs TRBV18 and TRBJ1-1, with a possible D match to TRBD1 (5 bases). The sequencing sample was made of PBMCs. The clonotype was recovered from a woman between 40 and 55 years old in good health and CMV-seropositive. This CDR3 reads CASSPFEGTISEAFF. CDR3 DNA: TGTGCCAGCTCACCATTCGAAGGGACTATATCTGAAGCTTTCTTT.